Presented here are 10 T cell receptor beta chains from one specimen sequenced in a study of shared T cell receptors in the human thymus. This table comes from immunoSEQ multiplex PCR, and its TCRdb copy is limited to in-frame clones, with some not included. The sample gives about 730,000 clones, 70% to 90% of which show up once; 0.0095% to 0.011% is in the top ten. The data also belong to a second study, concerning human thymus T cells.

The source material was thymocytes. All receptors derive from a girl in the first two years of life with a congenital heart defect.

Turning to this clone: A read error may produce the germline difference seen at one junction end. CDR3 loop: CASSLAEARRREQYF. CDR3 DNA: TGTGCCAGCAGTTTAGCCGAGGCACGGCGGCGCGAGCAGTACTTC. The chain links TRBV7-4 to TRBJ2-7, with D uncertain. This CDR3 is 15 amino acids long. The germline V gene has CDR1 SGHVT and CDR2 SQSDAQ.

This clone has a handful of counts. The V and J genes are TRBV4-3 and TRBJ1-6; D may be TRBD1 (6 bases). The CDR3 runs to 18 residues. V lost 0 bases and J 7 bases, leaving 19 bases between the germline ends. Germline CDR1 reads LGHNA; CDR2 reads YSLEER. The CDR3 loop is CASSQDYWGGRGNSPLHF. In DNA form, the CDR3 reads TGCGCCAGCAGCCAAGATTACTGGGGGGGCCGGGGGAATTCACCCCTCCACTTT.

The CDR3 protein is CASRLRGASSYEQYF. The CDR3 coding sequence is TGTGCCAGCAGACTCCGGGGGGCCTCCTCCTACGAGCAGTACTTC. The chain combines TRBV6-5 with TRBJ2-7; possibly TRBD2 for D (7 bases). The germline V and J ends were trimmed by 6 bases and 0 bases, with 15 bases remaining between them. There are 15 residues in the CDR3. CDR1 is MNHEY, CDR2 SVGAGI, per germline.

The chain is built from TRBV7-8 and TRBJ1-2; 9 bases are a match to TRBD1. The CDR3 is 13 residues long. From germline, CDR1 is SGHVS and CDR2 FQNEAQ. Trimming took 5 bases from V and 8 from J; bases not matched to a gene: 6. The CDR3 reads CASSPRTGVGYTF. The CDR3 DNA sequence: TGTGCCAGCAGCCCGCGGACAGGGGTCGGCTACACCTTC.

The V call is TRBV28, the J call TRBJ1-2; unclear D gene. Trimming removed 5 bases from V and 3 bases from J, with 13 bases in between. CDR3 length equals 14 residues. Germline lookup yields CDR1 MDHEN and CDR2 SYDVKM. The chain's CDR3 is CASSPSGFHYGYTF. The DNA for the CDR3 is TGTGCCAGCAGTCCTTCAGGATTTCACTATGGCTACACCTTC.

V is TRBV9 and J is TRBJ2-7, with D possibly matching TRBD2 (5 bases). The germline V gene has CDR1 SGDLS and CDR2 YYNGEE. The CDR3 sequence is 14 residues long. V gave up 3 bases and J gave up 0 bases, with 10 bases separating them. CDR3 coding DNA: TGTGCCAGCAGCGGGACTCCCTTCTCCTACGAGCAGTACTTC. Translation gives CASSGTPFSYEQYF.

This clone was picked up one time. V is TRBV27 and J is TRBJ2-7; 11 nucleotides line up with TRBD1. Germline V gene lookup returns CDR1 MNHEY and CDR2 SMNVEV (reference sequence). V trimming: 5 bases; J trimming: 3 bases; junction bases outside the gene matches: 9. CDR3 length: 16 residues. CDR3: CASSPEGQGGDYEQYF. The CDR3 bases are TGTGCCAGCAGTCCAGAGGGACAGGGGGGGGACTACGAGCAGTACTTC.

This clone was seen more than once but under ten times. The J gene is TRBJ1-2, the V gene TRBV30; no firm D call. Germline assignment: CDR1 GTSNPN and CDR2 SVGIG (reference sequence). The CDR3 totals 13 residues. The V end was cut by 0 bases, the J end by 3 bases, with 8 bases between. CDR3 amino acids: CAWSVHRDYGYTF. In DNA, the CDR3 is TGTGCCTGGAGTGTACACCGGGACTATGGCTACACCTTC.

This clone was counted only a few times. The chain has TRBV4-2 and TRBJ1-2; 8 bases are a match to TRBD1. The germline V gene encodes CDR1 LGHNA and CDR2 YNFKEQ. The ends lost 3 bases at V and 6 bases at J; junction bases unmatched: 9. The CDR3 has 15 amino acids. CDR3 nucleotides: TGTGCCAGCAGCCAGAACAGGGGGTTTGAAAATGGCTACACCTTC. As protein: CASSQNRGFENGYTF.

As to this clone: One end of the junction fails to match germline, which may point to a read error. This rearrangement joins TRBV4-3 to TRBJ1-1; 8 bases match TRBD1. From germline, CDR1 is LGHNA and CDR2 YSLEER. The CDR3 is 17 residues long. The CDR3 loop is CASSQDKGVRGRGRSYF. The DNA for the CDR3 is TGCGCCAGCAGCCAAGATAAAGGGGTTCGCGGCAGGGGGCGATCCTACTTT.